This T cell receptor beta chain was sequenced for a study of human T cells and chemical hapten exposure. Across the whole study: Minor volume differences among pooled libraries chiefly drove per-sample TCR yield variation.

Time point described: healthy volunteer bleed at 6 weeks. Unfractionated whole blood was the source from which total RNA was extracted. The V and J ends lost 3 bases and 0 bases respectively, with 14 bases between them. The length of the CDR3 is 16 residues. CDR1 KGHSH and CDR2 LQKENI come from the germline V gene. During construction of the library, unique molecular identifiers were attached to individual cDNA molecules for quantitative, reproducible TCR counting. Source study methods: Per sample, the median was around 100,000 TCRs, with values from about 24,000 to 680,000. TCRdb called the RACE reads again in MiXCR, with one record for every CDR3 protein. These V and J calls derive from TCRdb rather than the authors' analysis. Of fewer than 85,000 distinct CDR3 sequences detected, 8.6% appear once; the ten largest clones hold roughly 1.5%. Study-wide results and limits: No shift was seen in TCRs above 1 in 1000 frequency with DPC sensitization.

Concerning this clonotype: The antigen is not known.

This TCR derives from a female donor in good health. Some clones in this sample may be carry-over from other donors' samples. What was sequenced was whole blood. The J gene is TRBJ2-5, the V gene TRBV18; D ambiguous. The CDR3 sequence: CASSPQPITYQETQYF. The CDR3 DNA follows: TGTGCCAGCTCACCCCAACCCATTACGTACCAAGAGACCCAGTACTTC.